The 27 T cell receptor beta chains below come from one sample, sequenced in a study of blood T cells in healthy people across ages. It was with a sample-barcoded 5' primer and a J-beta primer mix that a second PCR of roughly 7 to 12 cycles was run. MiXCR, applied by TCRdb to the 5' RACE reads, yields one record per CDR3 protein. The repertoire holds around 800,000 distinct CDR3 sequences, with 62% as singletons. Material: blood. The receptors stem from a man aged 25-45 years in good health.

This clonotype was picked up one time. The V call is TRBV6-2 or TRBV6-3, the J call TRBJ2-5; 11 nucleotides agree with TRBD2. The J call is uncertain, as TRBJ2-7 better fits the DNA end. The length of the CDR3 is 15 residues. Germline loops: CDR1 MNHEY, CDR2 SVGEGT. The CDR3 sequence is CASRAGTSGFYEQYF. Written as DNA, the CDR3 is TGTGCCAGCAGAGCAGGGACTAGCGGATTCTACGAGCAGTACTTC.

This chain links TRBV7-2 with TRBJ2-5; TRBD2 is a possible D gene (6 bases). The CDR3 is 15 residues long. The V and J ends lost 5 bases and 1 base respectively, with 14 bases between them. Germline V lookup: CDR1 SGHTA, CDR2 FQGNSA. For the CDR3, the DNA is TGTGCCAGCAGCCCCAGGTGGGGGGTCCAAGAGACCCAGTACTTC. Protein sequence: CASSPRWGVQETQYF. The whole variable domain, remainder taken from reference TRBV7-2 and TRBJ2-5, is GAGVSQSPSNKVTEKGKDVELRCDPISGHTALYWYRQSLGQGLEFLIYFQGNSAPDKSGLPSDRFSAERTGGSVSTLTIQRTQQEDSAVYLCASSPRWGVQETQYFGPGTRLLVL.

This clonotype was counted between two and nine times. The chain uses TRBV7-2 and TRBJ2-4; 13 bases align to TRBD2. The J call is in doubt because the DNA end fits TRBJ2-5 better. Germline CDR1 reads SGHTA; CDR2 reads FQGNSA. This CDR3 spans 15 amino acids. The CDR3 bases are TGTGCCAGCAGCTTGGGGACTAGCGGGGCCGAGACCCAGTACTTC. This gives the protein CASSLGTSGAETQYF.

For this clonotype: A much larger clone lies one base from this, so it may be a read error. CDR3 nucleotide sequence: TGTGCCAGCAGCCACGGGAACACTGAAGCTTTCTTT. It encodes CASSHGNTEAFF. This chain connects TRBV11-2 to TRBJ1-1; D gene ambiguous. Trimming pared 5 bases from V and 1 base from J, leaving 5 bases between. The CDR3 spans 12 residues. The germline V gene encodes CDR1 SGHAT and CDR2 FQNNGV.

This clonotype was seen a few times. V and J are TRBV4-3 and TRBJ2-7, with D perhaps matching TRBD1 or TRBD2 (5 bases each). This CDR3 has 20 amino acids. Trimming cost V 8 bases and J 6 bases, with 38 bases left between them. In germline, CDR1 is LGHNA, CDR2 YSLEER. The CDR3 DNA is TGCGCCAGCGGCAAACGGGAACCTCACCAAGATAGGTCCAGGGTAGGCGAGCAGTACTTC. This codes for CASGKREPHQDRSRVGEQYF.

The rearrangement uses TRBV3-1 and TRBJ2-1, with 8 bases that match TRBD2. This CDR3 has 16 amino acids. CDR1 is LGHDT, CDR2 YNNKEL, per germline (reference sequence). The trim removed 5 bases at V and 0 bases at J, leaving 6 bases unmatched. CDR3 DNA: TGTGCCAGCAGCTCCCAAGCGGGGGCCTCCTACAATGAGCAGTTCTTC. As protein: CASSSQAGASYNEQFF.

The chain uses TRBV20-1 and TRBJ2-1, with D tentatively TRBD2 (5 bases). CDR1 DFQATT and CDR2 SNEGSKA come from the germline V gene (reference sequence). Trimming took off 0 bases at V and 0 bases at J, with 12 bases between the two ends. The CDR3 runs to 16 residues. The CDR3 reads CSAREGAGFSYNEQFF. The DNA for the CDR3 is TGCAGTGCTAGAGAGGGAGCCGGGTTCTCCTACAATGAGCAGTTCTTC.

The J gene is TRBJ2-3, the V gene TRBV6-6; D gene unclear. The ends were cut back, 2 bases at V and 1 base at J, with 10 bases in the middle. The CDR3 contains 15 residues. CDR1 MNHNY and CDR2 SVGAGI come from the germline V gene (reference sequence). CDR3 coding DNA: TGTGCCAGCAGTTACATGACTGCGCGCACAGATACGCAGTATTTT. Its translation is CASSYMTARTDTQYF.

CDR3 residues: CASAGTGWNEQYF. The CDR3 nucleotides read TGTGCCAGCGCCGGGACAGGGTGGAACGAGCAGTACTTC. This chain connects TRBV27 to TRBJ2-4, with 9 bases that match TRBD1. The J call could be wrong; TRBJ2-7 is a better fit for the DNA end. Germline values: CDR1 MNHEY, CDR2 SMNVEV (reference sequence). This CDR3 has 13 residues.

The chain has TRBV2 and TRBJ1-2; 10 bases map to TRBD1. The ends lost 4 bases at V and 4 bases at J; junction bases unmatched: 12. This CDR3 is built from 17 residues. In germline, CDR1 is SNHLY, CDR2 FYNNEI. Here the CDR3 reads CASSGDRGPFRVYGYTF. DNA for the CDR3: TGTGCCAGCAGTGGGGACAGGGGTCCCTTTAGGGTCTATGGCTACACCTTC.

The chain uses TRBV5-1 and TRBJ1-2; D not resolved. The germline V and J ends were trimmed by 0 bases and 0 bases, with 9 bases remaining between them. Germline lookup yields CDR1 SGHRS and CDR2 YFSETQ. This CDR3 spans 15 amino acids. The CDR3 bases are TGCGCCAGCAGCTTGGAGCCGGGGTCTAACTATGGCTACACCTTC. Its protein is CASSLEPGSNYGYTF.

This clonotype was found a few times. The chain combines TRBV27 with TRBJ2-1, with a possible D match to TRBD2 (7 bases). V was trimmed by 8 bases and J by 9 bases, leaving 20 bases between them. Germline V gene sequence: CDR1 MNHEY, CDR2 SMNVEV (reference sequence). This CDR3 has 14 residues. The CDR3 is CASLLGGGASEQFF. The CDR3, as DNA: TGTGCCAGCCTTCTCGGAGGGGGGGCAAGTGAGCAGTTCTTC.

This clonotype appeared a single time. The chain uses TRBV4-3 and TRBJ2-7; D uncertain. V was cut by 0 bases and J by 0 bases, with 15 bases left in between. The CDR3 loop spans 17 amino acids. The germline gives CDR1 LGHNA, CDR2 YSLEER. This CDR3 is CASSQDFGRKISYEQYF. CDR3 sequence (DNA): TGCGCCAGCAGCCAAGATTTTGGTCGGAAGATCTCCTACGAGCAGTACTTC.

This chain connects TRBV29-1 to TRBJ2-1; no definite D call. CDR1 is SQVTM, CDR2 ANQGSEA, per germline. Trimming stripped 6 bases from V and 0 bases from J, with 12 bases between. The CDR3 spans 14 residues. CDR3 amino acids: CSVKRQSSYNEQFF. The CDR3 coding sequence is TGCAGCGTCAAACGGCAGAGCTCCTACAATGAGCAGTTCTTC.

The rearrangement uses TRBV29-1 and TRBJ2-1, with D perhaps TRBD2 (6 bases). Germline assignment: CDR1 SQVTM and CDR2 ANQGSEA. Trimming shortened V by 6 bases and J by 5 bases, and 11 bases separated the two germline ends. The CDR3 runs to 12 residues. In DNA, the CDR3 is TGCAGCGTCGGGCGGGGCGACAATGAGCAGTTCTTC. Encoded protein: CSVGRGDNEQFF.

This chain joins TRBV20-1 and TRBJ1-1; D is undetermined. Germline V lookup: CDR1 DFQATT, CDR2 SNEGSKA (reference sequence). The CDR3 loop spans 11 amino acids. The CDR3 protein is CTPGEGYEAFF. CDR3 coding DNA: TGCACCCCGGGAGAGGGATATGAAGCTTTCTTT.

The rearrangement joins TRBV7-9 to TRBJ2-3, with 13 bases identical to TRBD2. With 4 bases clipped from V and 6 bases from J, the junction kept 4 bases outside the gene matches. The CDR3 is made up of 15 amino acids. CDR1 is SEHNR and CDR2 is FQNEAQ in the germline V gene (reference sequence). DNA of the CDR3: TGTGCCAGCAGCTCCTCGGGACTAGCGGGGGATACGCAGTATTTT. Translating gives CASSSSGLAGDTQYF. The entire variable domain, with the rest obtained from reference TRBV7-9 and TRBJ2-3, is as follows: DTGVSQNPRHKITKRGQNVTFRCDPISEHNRLYWYRQTLGQGPEFLTYFQNEAQLEKSRLLSDRFSAERPKGSFSTLEIQRTEQGDSAMYLCASSSSGLAGDTQYFGPGTRLTVL.

This clonotype came up a few times. The rearrangement uses TRBV15 and TRBJ2-7; TRBD1 is a possible D gene (6 bases). This CDR3 is 15 amino acids long. Germline CDR1 LNHNV, CDR2 YYDKDF (reference sequence). Trimming removed 0 bases from V and 5 bases from J, with 14 bases in between. The CDR3, as DNA: TGTGCCACCAGCAGAGATAACAGGGTGGGCGACGAGCAGTACTTC. It specifies CATSRDNRVGDEQYF.

This clonotype occurred a few times. This chain joins TRBV6-1 and TRBJ2-1, with 10 bases aligning to TRBD1. The CDR3 contains 16 residues. V trimming: 4 bases; J trimming: 4 bases; junction bases outside the gene matches: 7. Looked up from germline, CDR1 is MNHNS and CDR2 is SASEGT. CDR3 sequence (DNA): TGTGCCAGCAGTGTAGGGACAGGGGTTTCGTACAATGAGCAGTTCTTC. It is translated as CASSVGTGVSYNEQFF.

V usage is TRBV20-1 and J usage is TRBJ1-5; D unresolved. Germline V gives CDR1 DFQATT, CDR2 SNEGSKA (reference sequence). This CDR3 region has 15 residues. Trimming removed 2 bases at V and 0 bases at J, with 11 bases between. The CDR3, as DNA: TGCAGTGCTAGAATACAGACCCATAGCAATCAGCCCCAGCATTTT. Translated, it gives CSARIQTHSNQPQHF.

This clonotype has just a few counts. This rearrangement joins TRBV6-4 to TRBJ2-2; D not certain. CDR1 is MRHNA and CDR2 is SNTAGT in the germline V gene. Trimming removed 4 bases from V and 2 bases from J, with 8 bases in between. This CDR3 spans 14 amino acids. The CDR3 protein is CASSADGNTGELFF. The CDR3 DNA reads as TGTGCCAGCAGTGCCGACGGAAACACCGGGGAGCTGTTTTTT.

The chain combines TRBV5-1 with TRBJ2-1; TRBD2 agrees at 8 bases. CDR3 size: 16 residues. Germline loops: CDR1 SGHRS, CDR2 YFSETQ. Trimming at V came to 4 bases and at J to 6 bases, leaving 12 bases not matched to a gene. CDR3 residues: CASSTGPGLALNEQFF. The CDR3 nucleotides are TGCGCCAGCAGCACGGGTCCCGGACTAGCTCTCAATGAGCAGTTCTTC.

This sequence joins TRBV9 and TRBJ2-1; TRBD2 matches 10 bases. The length of the CDR3 is 18 residues. Germline loops: CDR1 SGDLS, CDR2 YYNGEE. V shed 4 bases, J shed 4 bases, and the junction held 14 bases outside the gene matches. The CDR3 nucleotides read TGTGCCAGCAGCTTCAGCGGGCTAGCGGGGGCCCATTACAATGAGCAGTTCTTC. Its translation: CASSFSGLAGAHYNEQFF.

The chain uses TRBV24-1 and TRBJ1-4; 8 bases agree with TRBD1. After removal of 4 bases from V and 8 bases from J, the junction contained 14 bases not matched to a gene. The CDR3 length is 17 residues. Germline loops: CDR1 KGHDR, CDR2 SFDVKD. The CDR3 is CATSDNKFGQGGEKLFF. In nucleotides, the CDR3 is TGTGCCACCAGTGACAACAAATTCGGACAGGGCGGCGAAAAACTGTTTTTT.

The rearrangement links TRBV4-2 to TRBJ1-1, with 7 bases that match TRBD1. Losses at the gene ends were 0 bases for V and 3 bases for J; bases not matched to a gene: 7. The CDR3 is made up of 16 amino acids. CDR1 is LGHNA, CDR2 YNFKEQ, per germline. DNA for the CDR3: TGTGCCAGCAGCCAAGAGCCAGGGGGGGGGTACACTGAAGCTTTCTTT. Translating gives CASSQEPGGGYTEAFF.

This chain joins TRBV5-1 and TRBJ2-1; a possible D gene is TRBD1 (10 bases). The CDR3 contains 20 residues. Trimming removed 4 bases at V and 8 bases at J, with 34 bases between. Germline values: CDR1 SGHRS, CDR2 YFSETQ. The DNA of the CDR3 is TGCGCCAGCAGCAGACTAGCGGCTGGAACCGGGACAGGGGTGTATGATGAGCAGTTCTTC. Residues: CASSRLAAGTGTGVYDEQFF.

V and J are TRBV6-1 and TRBJ1-2, with unresolved D. Germline loops: CDR1 MNHNS, CDR2 SASEGT. V was cut by 5 bases and J by 4 bases, with 11 bases left in between. The CDR3 is 13 amino acids. The CDR3 sequence is CASSTDTSYGYTF. The CDR3 DNA reads TGTGCCAGCAGTACAGACACATCCTATGGCTACACCTTC.